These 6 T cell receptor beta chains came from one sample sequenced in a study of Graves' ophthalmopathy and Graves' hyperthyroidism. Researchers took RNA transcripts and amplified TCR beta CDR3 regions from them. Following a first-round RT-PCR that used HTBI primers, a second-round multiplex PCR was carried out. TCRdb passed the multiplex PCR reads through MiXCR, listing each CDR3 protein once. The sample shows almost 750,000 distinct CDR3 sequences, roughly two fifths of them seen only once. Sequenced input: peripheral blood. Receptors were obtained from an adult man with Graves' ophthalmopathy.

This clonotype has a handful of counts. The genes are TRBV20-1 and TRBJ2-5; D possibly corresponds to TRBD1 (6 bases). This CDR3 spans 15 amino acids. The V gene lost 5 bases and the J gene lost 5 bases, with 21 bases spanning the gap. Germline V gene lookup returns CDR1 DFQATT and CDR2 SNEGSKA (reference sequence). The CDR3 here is CSAENNREVGETQYF. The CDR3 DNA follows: TGCAGTGCTGAGAATAACAGGGAAGTAGGGGAGACCCAGTACTTC.

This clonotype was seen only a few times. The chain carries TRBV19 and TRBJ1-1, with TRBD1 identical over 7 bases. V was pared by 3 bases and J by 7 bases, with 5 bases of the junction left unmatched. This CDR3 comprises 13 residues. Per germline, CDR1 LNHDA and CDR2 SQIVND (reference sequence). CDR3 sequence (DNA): TGTGCCAGTAGTATTCTCCGGGACAGTGAAGCTTTCTTT. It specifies CASSILRDSEAFF.

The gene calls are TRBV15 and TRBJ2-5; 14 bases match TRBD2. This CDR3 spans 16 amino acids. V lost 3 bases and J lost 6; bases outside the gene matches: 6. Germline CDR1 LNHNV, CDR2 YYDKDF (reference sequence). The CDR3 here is CATSRTSGGAGKTQYF. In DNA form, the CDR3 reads TGTGCCACCAGCAGGACTAGCGGGGGGGCCGGGAAGACCCAGTACTTC.

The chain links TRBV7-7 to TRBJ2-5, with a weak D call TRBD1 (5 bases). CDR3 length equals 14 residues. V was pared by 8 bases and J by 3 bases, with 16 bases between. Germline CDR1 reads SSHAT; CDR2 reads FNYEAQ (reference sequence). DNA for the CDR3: TGTGCCAGCTCATCGGCCCTAGGGGAAGAGACCCAGTACTTC. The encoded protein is CASSSALGEETQYF. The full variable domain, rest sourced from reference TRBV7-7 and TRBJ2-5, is GAGVSQSPRYKVTKRGQDVTLRCDPISSHATLYWYQQALGQGPEFLTYFNYEAQPDKSGLPSDRFSAERPEGSISTLTIQRTEQRDSAMYRCASSSALGEETQYFGPGTRLLVL.

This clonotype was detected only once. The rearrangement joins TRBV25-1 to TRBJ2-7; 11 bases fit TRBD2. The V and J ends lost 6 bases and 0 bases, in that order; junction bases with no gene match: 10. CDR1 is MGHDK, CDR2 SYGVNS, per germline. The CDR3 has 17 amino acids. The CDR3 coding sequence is TGTGCCAGCAGCCAATACGGGACTAGCGGACACTCCTACGAGCAGTACTTC. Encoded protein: CASSQYGTSGHSYEQYF.

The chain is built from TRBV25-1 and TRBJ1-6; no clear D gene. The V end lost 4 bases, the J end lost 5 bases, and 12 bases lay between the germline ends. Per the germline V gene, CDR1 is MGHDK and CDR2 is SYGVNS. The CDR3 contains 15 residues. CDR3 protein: CASSGARRDNSPLHF. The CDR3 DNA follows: TGTGCCAGCAGTGGTGCCCGCAGAGATAATTCACCCCTCCACTTT.